This T cell receptor beta chain was captured in a study of shared T cell receptors in the human thymus. Using immunoSEQ multiplex PCR, the repertoire was profiled, and TCRdb retains in-frame clones only, with some absent. The table has 700,000 or so clones, around 85% seen once; the top ten hold more than 0.008%. The sample was also linked to a second study, of human thymus T cells.

The clonotype originates from a girl in the first two years of life with a congenital heart defect. What was sequenced was thymocytes.

CDR3 in amino acids: CAITGGQSPYGYTF. CDR3 nucleotides: TGTGCCATCACCGGAGGACAGTCCCCCTATGGCTACACCTTC. The rearrangement joins TRBV10-3 to TRBJ1-2, with D maybe TRBD1 (6 bases). The CDR3 has 14 residues. Germline values: CDR1 ENHRY, CDR2 SYGVKD. V was clipped by 7 bases and J by 4 bases, with 16 bases between them.